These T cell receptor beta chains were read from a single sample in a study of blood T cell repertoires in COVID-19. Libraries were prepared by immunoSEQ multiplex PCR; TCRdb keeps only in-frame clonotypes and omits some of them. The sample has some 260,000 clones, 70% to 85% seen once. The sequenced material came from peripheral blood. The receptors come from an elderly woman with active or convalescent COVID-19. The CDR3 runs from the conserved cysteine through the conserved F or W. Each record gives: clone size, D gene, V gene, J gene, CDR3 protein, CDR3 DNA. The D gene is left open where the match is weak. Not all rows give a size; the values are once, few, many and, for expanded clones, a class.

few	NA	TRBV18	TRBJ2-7	CASSLPPTDSYEQYF	TGTGCCAGCTCACTACCCCCGACAGATTCCTACGAGCAGTACTTC
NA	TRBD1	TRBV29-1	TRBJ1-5	CSVERGQQPYSNQPQHF	TGCAGCGTTGAAAGGGGACAGCAGCCTTATAGCAATCAGCCCCAGCATTTT
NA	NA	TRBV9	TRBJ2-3	CASSANGGTQYF	TGTGCCAGCAGCGCAAACGGGGGTACGCAGTATTTT
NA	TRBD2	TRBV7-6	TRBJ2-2	CASRNAGVAGGRTGELFF	TGTGCCAGCAGAAATGCGGGGGTAGCGGGAGGTCGGACCGGGGAGCTGTTTTTT
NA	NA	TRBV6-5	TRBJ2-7	CASSYSSVSYEQYF	TGTGCCAGCAGTTACTCGTCCGTATCCTACGAGCAGTACTTC
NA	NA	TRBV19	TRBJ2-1	CATRLDRSSYNEQFF	TGTGCCACCCGTTTGGACAGAAGCTCCTACAATGAGCAGTTCTTC
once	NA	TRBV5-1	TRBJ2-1	CASSSAGGSYNEQFF	TGCGCCAGCAGCTCCGCCGGGGGCTCCTACAATGAGCAGTTCTTC
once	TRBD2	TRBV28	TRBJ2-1	CASRTRGGRDVGYYNEQFF	TGTGCCAGCAGGACAAGGGGCGGGAGGGATGTAGGGTACTACAATGAGCAGTTCTTC
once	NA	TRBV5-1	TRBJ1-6	CASSLATALGNSPLHF	TGCGCCAGCAGCTTGGCCACAGCTCTTGGTAATTCACCCCTCCACTTT
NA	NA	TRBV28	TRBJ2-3	CASSPTAGTGYTDTQYF	TGTGCCAGCAGCCCAACGGCCGGGACTGGCTACACAGATACGCAGTATTTT
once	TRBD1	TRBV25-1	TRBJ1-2	CASSRTGLDYGYTF	TGTGCCAGCTCCCGGACAGGGCTCGATTATGGCTACACCTTC
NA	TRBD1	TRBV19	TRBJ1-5	CASSTTGGTNQPQHF	TGTGCCAGTAGTACGACAGGGGGGACTAATCAGCCCCAGCATTTT
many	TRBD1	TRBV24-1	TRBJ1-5	CATSGTGATGTQHF	TGTGCCACCAGCGGGACAGGGGCCACTGGGACCCAGCATTTT
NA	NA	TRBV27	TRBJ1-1	CASSSLWRAMNTEAFF	TGTGCCAGCAGCTCGTTGTGGAGGGCCATGAACACTGAAGCTTTCTTT
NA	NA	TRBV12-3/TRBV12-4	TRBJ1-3	CASSTTPGSTIYF	TGTGCCAGCAGTACGACCCCAGGGTCCACCATATATTTT
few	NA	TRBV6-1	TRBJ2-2	CASSEPHRTLTGELFF	TGTGCCAGCAGTGAACCCCACCGGACACTCACCGGGGAGCTGTTTTTT
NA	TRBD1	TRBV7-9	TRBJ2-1	CASSLGGTGVYEQFF	TGTGCCAGCAGCTTAGGGGGGACAGGGGTGTATGAGCAGTTCTTC
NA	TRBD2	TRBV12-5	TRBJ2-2	CASGSTPLAGVTGTGELFF	TGTGCTAGTGGCTCCACACCACTAGCGGGAGTAACTGGCACCGGGGAGCTGTTTTTT
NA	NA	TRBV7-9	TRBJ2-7	CASSLIDEQYF	TGTGCCAGCAGCTTAATCGACGAGCAGTACTTC
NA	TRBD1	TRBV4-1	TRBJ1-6	CASSQAGTELFNSPLHF	TGCGCCAGCAGCCAAGCCGGGACAGAACTATTTAATTCACCCCTCCACTTT
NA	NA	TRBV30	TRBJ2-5	CAWDTSLETQYF	TGTGCCTGGGACACTAGCCTGGAGACCCAGTACTTC
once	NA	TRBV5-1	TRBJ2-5	CASSLVASETQYF	TGCGCCAGCAGCTTGGTAGCGTCGGAGACCCAGTACTTC
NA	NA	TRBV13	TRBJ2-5	CASSLFPEETQYF	TGTGCCAGCAGCTTATTCCCAGAAGAGACCCAGTACTTC
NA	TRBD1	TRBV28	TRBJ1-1	CASRTGTVNLNTEAFF	TGTGCCAGCAGGACCGGGACAGTGAATCTGAACACTGAAGCTTTCTTT
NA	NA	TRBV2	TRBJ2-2	CASSEAGADTGELFF	TGTGCCAGCAGTGAAGCGGGCGCTGACACCGGGGAGCTGTTTTTT
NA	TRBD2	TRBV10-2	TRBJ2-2	CASLGGLAKNTGELFF	TGCGCCAGCCTTGGCGGACTAGCGAAGAACACCGGGGAGCTGTTTTTT
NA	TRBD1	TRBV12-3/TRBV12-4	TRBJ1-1	CASGRDRNTEAFF	TGTGCCAGTGGCCGGGACAGGAACACTGAAGCTTTCTTT
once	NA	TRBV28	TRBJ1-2	CASSPLRAGIYGYTF	TGTGCCAGCAGTCCTCTCAGGGCAGGCATCTATGGCTACACCTTC
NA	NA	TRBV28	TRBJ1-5	CASSSGIEPQHF	TGTGCCAGCAGTTCAGGCATCGAGCCCCAGCATTTT
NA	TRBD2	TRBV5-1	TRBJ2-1	CASSFGTSGSYEQFF	TGCGCCAGCAGCTTTGGGACTAGCGGGAGTTATGAGCAGTTCTTC
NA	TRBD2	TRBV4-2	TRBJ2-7	CASSLTSGTTHEQYF	TGTGCCAGCAGCCTGACTAGCGGGACGACCCACGAGCAGTACTTC
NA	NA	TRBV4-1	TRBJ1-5	CASSQDSPGGKSNQPQHF	TGCGCCAGCAGCCAAGATTCCCCGGGAGGGAAAAGCAATCAGCCCCAGCATTTT
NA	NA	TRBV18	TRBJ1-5	CASSPEGDVPQHF	TGTGCCAGCTCACCCGAGGGCGATGTGCCCCAGCATTTT
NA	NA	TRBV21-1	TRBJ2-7	CASSKVGASSSLGEQYF	TGTGCCAGCAGCAAAGTGGGAGCTAGCAGCTCACTCGGCGAGCAGTACTTC
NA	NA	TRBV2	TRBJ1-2	CASSVGQGYGYTF	TGTGCCAGCAGTGTAGGCCAGGGGTATGGCTACACCTTC
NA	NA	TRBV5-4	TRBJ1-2	CASSLEVGGGYTF	TGTGCCAGCAGCTTGGAGGTTGGGGGCGGCTACACCTTC
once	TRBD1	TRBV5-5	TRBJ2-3	CASSPRQGWSTDTQYF	TGTGCCAGCAGCCCGAGACAGGGTTGGTCCACAGATACGCAGTATTTT
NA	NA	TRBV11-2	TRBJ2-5	CASSVGETQYF	TGTGCCAGCAGCGTCGGAGAGACCCAGTACTTC
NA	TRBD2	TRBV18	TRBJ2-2	CASSPLLAGVTPGELFF	TGTGCCAGCTCACCACTACTAGCGGGAGTGACACCCGGGGAGCTGTTTTTT
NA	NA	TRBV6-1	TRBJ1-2	CASSEAGAFYGYTF	TGTGCCAGCAGTGAGGCAGGGGCATTCTATGGCTACACCTTC
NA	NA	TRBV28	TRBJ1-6	CASSLPNSGKPLHF	TGTGCCAGCAGTTTGCCTAATTCGGGGAAGCCCCTCCACTTT
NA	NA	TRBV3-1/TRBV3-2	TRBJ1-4	CASSPYTTNEKLFF	TGTGCCAGCAGCCCCTATACAACTAATGAAAAACTGTTTTTT
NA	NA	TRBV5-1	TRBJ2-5	CASRITGQVQETQYF	TGCGCCAGCCGGATAACGGGACAAGTACAAGAGACCCAGTACTTC
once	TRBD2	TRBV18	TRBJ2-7	CASSPPGGLSSYEQYF	TGTGCCAGCTCACCACCGGGGGGGTTGAGCTCCTACGAGCAGTACTTC
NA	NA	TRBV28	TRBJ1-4	CASSLIDEKLFF	TGTGCCAGCAGCCTAATTGATGAAAAACTGTTTTTT
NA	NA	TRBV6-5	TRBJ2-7	CASNGAVAYEQYF	TGTGCCAGCAACGGAGCGGTTGCCTACGAGCAGTACTTC
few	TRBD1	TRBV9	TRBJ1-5	CASSAGTGVGQPQHF	TGTGCCAGCAGCGCCGGGACAGGGGTTGGGCAGCCCCAGCATTTT
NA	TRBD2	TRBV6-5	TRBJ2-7	CASSYSRTLAGGEQYF	TGTGCCAGCAGTTACTCGCGCACTCTAGCGGGGGGCGAGCAGTACTTC
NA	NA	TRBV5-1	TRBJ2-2	CASSLTGTNTGELFF	TGCGCCAGCAGCTTAACAGGTACCAACACCGGGGAGCTGTTTTTT
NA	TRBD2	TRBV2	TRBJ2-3	CASSSLAGGSDTQYF	TGTGCCAGCAGCTCACTAGCGGGTGGATCAGATACGCAGTATTTT
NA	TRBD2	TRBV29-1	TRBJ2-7	CSAIGGYEQYF	TGCAGCGCCATCGGGGGGTACGAGCAGTACTTC